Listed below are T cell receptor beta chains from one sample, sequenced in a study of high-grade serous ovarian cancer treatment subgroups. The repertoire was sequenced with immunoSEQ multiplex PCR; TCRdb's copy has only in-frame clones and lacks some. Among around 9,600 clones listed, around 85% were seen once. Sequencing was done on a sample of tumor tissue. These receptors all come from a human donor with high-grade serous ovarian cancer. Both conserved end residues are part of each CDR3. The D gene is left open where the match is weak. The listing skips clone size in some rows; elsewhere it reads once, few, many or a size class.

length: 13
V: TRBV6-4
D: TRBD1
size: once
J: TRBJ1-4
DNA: TGTGCCAGCAGTGTTGACAGGGGTGAAAAACTGTTTTTT
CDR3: CASSVDRGEKLFF

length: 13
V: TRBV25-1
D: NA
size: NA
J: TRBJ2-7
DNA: TGTGCCAGCAATCGGGAAGGGTCGGGCGAGCAGTACTTC
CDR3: CASNREGSGEQYF

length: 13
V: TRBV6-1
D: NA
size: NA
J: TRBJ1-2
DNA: TGTGCCAGCAGTGATAGGGGGAACTATGGCTACACCTTC
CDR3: CASSDRGNYGYTF

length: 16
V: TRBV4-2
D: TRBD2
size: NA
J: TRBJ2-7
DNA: TGTGCCAGCAGCGCCAGCTCGACTAGCGGGGGTTACGAGCAGTACTTC
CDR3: CASSASSTSGGYEQYF

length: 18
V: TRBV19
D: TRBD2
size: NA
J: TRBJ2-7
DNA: TGTGCCAGTAGTGCAGGACTAGCGGGAGGTCTCAGCTCCTACGAGCAGTACTTC
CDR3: CASSAGLAGGLSSYEQYF

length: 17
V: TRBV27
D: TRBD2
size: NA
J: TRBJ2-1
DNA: TGTGCCAGCAGTTTATGGCCCCCTCAGCGGGAGTTATTTGAGCAGTTCTTC
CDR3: CASSLWPPQRELFEQFF

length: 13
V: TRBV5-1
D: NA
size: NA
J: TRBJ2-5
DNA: TGCGCCAGCAGCTTGGACGCAGGGGAGACCCAGTACTTC
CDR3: CASSLDAGETQYF

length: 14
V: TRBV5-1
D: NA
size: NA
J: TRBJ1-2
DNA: TGCGCCAGCAGCTTGGCCGAGGGAAACTATGGCTACACCTTC
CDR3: CASSLAEGNYGYTF

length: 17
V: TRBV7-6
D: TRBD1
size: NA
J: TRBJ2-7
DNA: TGTGCCAGCAGTCTTTTTCGCCCCGGGACAGGGTCCTACGAGCAGTACTTC
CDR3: CASSLFRPGTGSYEQYF

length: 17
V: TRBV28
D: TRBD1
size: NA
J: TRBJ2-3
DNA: TGTGCCAGCAGTAGTACCACAGGGGGTTCGGGCACAGATACGCAGTATTTT
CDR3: CASSSTTGGSGTDTQYF

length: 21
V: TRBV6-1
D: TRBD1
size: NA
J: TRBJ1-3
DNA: TGTGCCAGCAGTGAAGCAGTCGGGGGACAGGGCGCTCGGTTGTCCCGAAACACCATATATTTT
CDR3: CASSEAVGGQGARLSRNTIYF

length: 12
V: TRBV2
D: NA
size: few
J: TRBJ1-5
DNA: TGTGCCAGCAGACGTCTCAATCAGCCCCAGCATTTT
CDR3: CASRRLNQPQHF

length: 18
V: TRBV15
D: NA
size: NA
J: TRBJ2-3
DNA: TGTGCCACCAGCAGAGATGTCGTAGGTAGTACCGTTACAGATACGCAGTATTTT
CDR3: CATSRDVVGSTVTDTQYF

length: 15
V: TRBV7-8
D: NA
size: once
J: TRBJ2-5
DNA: TGTGCCAGCAGCTTAGCCGGGCGGTGGGAGAAGACCCAGTACTTC
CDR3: CASSLAGRWEKTQYF

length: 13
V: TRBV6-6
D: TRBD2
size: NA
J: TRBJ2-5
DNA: TGTGCCAGCAGTTGGGGGGGGGAAGAGACCCAGTACTTC
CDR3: CASSWGGEETQYF

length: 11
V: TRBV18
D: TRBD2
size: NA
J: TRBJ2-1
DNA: TGTGCCACAACCCCCGGGACTAGCCTGTTCTTC
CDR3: CATTPGTSLFF

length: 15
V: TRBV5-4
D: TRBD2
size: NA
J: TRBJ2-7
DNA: TGTGCCAGCAGTTACGAGCGGGGCCCTTCCTACGAGCAGTACTTC
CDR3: CASSYERGPSYEQYF

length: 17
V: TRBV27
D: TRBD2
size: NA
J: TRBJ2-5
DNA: TGTGCCAGCAGTACCCGGGGACTAGCGGGAGCCGGGGAGACCCAGTACTTC
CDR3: CASSTRGLAGAGETQYF

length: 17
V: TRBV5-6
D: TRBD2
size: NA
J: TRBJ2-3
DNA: TGTGCCAGCAGCTTGGAGCCGGGACTAGCGGGCACAGATACGCAGTATTTT
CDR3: CASSLEPGLAGTDTQYF

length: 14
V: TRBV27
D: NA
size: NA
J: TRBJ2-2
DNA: TGTGCCAGCAGCCCCTGGGGAGGAACCGGGGAGCTGTTTTTT
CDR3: CASSPWGGTGELFF

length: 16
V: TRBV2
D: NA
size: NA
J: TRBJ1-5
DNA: TGTGCCAGCAGTGATGGGGACTCATTTGGGGATCAGCCCCAGCATTTT
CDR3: CASSDGDSFGDQPQHF

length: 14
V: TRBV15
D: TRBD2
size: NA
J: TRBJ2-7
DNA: TGTGCCACCAGCAGTCTAGCGGGGGCCTACGAGCAGTACTTC
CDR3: CATSSLAGAYEQYF

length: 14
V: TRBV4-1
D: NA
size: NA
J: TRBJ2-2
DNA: TGCGCCAGCAGCCAATTGACAGTCTCCGGGGAGCTGTTTTTT
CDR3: CASSQLTVSGELFF

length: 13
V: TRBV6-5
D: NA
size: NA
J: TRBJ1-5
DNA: TGTGCCAGCAGGAGCAGGCACAATCAGCCCCAGCATTTT
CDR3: CASRSRHNQPQHF

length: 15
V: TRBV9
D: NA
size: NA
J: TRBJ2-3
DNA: TGTGCCAGCAGCGTATATGCTAATCCTACAGATACGCAGTATTTT
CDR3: CASSVYANPTDTQYF

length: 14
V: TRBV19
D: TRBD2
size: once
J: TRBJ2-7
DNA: TGTGCCAGTAATGGGCGGGAGTCCGGCTACGAGCAGTACTTC
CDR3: CASNGRESGYEQYF

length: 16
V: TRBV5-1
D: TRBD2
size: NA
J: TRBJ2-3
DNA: TGCGCCAGCAGCCCTAGCGGGGGCCCGGGCACAGATACGCAGTATTTT
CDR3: CASSPSGGPGTDTQYF

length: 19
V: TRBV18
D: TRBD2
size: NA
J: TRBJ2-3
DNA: TGTGCCAGCTCACCAAGGATACCCGGCGGGGGGTCTAGCACAGATACGCAGTATTTT
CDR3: CASSPRIPGGGSSTDTQYF

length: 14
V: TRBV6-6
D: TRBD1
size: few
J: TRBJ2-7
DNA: TGTGCCAGCAGTGGACAGGGGTCTACCTACGAGCAGTACTTC
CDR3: CASSGQGSTYEQYF

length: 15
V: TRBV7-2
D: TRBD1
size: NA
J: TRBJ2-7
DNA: TGTGCCAGCAGCCTAGACCGGGACAGATCGCTCGAGCAGTACTTC
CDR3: CASSLDRDRSLEQYF

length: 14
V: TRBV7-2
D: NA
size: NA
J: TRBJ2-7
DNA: TGTGCCAGCAGCTTAGTGGTTAGCTCCTACGAGCAGTACTTC
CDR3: CASSLVVSSYEQYF

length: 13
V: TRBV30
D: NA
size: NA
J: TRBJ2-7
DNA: TGTGCCTGGAGTCAGGGGATCGTCAGCGAGCAGTACTTC
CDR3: CAWSQGIVSEQYF

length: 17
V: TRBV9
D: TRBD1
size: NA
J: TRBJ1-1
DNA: TGTGCCAGCATGGAGCCCGGGACAGGAATCATGAACACTGAAGCTTTCTTT
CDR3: CASMEPGTGIMNTEAFF

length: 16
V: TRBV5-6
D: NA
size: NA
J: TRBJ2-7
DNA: TGTGCCAGCAGCTTGGGCCTCAGGGGAATCTCCTACGAGCAGTACTTC
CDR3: CASSLGLRGISYEQYF

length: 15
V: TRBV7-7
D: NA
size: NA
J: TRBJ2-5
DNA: TGTGCCAGCCAACCCCAGTGGGGGGCACAAGAGACCCAGTACTTC
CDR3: CASQPQWGAQETQYF

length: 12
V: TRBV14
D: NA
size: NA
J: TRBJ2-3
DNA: TGTGCCAGCAGCCTAAGCACAGATACGCAGTATTTT
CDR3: CASSLSTDTQYF

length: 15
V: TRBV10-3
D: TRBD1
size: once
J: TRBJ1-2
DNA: TGTGCCATCAGAACACAAGGACAGGGAGGCTATGGCTACACCTTC
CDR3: CAIRTQGQGGYGYTF

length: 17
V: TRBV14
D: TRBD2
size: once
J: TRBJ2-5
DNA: TGTGCCAGCAGCCTAGGACTAGCGGGAGTTTCCGCGAAGACCCAGTACTTC
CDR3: CASSLGLAGVSAKTQYF

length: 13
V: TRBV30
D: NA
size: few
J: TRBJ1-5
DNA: TGTGCCTGGAGTCGGGGGCGCAGTCAGCCCCAGCATTTT
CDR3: CAWSRGRSQPQHF

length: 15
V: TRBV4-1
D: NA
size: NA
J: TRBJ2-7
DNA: TGCGCCAGCAGCCAAGATGATAGTAGCTTTTACGAGCAGTACTTC
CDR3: CASSQDDSSFYEQYF

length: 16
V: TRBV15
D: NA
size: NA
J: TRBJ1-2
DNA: TGTGCCACCAGCAGAGAAAGCTCAGTAGTGGGGTATGGCTACACCTTC
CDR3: CATSRESSVVGYGYTF

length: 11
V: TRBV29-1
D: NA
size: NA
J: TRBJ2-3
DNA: TGCAGCGTTGCTAAGATAGATACGCAGTATTTT
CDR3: CSVAKIDTQYF

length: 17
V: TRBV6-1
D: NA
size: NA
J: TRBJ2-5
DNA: TGTGCCAGCAGTGAAGCCCGGGAGATAGAGTACCAAGAGACCCAGTACTTC
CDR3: CASSEAREIEYQETQYF

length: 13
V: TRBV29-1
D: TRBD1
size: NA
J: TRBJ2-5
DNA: TGCAGCGTTCCGGACAGGGAAGCAGAGACCCAGTACTTC
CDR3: CSVPDREAETQYF

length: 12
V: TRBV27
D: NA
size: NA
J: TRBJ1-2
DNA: TGTGCCAGCAGGCAGGGTCGGGGGGGCTACACCTTC
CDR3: CASRQGRGGYTF

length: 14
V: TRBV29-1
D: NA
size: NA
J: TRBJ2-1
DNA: TGCAGCGTTACCCCTTCCGGGTCCTACAATGAGCAGTTCTTC
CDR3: CSVTPSGSYNEQFF

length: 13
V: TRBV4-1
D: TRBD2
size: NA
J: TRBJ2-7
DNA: TGCGCCAGCAGCCAAGGACTAGCTCGCGAGCAGTACTTC
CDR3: CASSQGLAREQYF

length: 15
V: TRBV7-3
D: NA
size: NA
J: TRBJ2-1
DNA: TGTGCCAGCAGCCCGATGGGGGCTTGGGACAATGAGCAGTTCTTC
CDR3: CASSPMGAWDNEQFF

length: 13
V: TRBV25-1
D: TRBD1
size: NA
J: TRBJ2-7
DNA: TGTGCCAGCAGCCGGGACAGGGGCTACGAGCAGTACTTC
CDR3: CASSRDRGYEQYF

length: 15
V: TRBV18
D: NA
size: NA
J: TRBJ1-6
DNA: TGTGCCAGCTCACCACCACAGGCGGGGGCTTCACCCCTCCACTTT
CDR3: CASSPPQAGASPLHF

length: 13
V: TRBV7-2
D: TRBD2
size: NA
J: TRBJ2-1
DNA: TGTGCCAGCAGCACCCGGACTAGCGATGAGCAGTTCTTC
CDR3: CASSTRTSDEQFF

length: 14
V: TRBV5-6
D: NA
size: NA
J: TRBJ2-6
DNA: TGTGCCAGCAGCTACAGTGCTGGGGCCAACGTCCTGACTTTC
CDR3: CASSYSAGANVLTF

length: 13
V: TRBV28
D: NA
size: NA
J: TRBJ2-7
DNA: TGTGCCAGCAGTTTCGGCCGGGGGTACGAGCAGTACTTC
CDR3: CASSFGRGYEQYF

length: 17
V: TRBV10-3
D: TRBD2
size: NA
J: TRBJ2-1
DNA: TGTGCCATCAGTGAGAAGTCTAGCGGGAGTCCCTACAATGAGCAGTTCTTC
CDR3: CAISEKSSGSPYNEQFF

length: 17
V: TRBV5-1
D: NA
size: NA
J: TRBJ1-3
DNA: TGCGCCAGCAGCTTGGCCCCCCAGGTTGAGGCTGGAAACACCATATATTTT
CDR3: CASSLAPQVEAGNTIYF